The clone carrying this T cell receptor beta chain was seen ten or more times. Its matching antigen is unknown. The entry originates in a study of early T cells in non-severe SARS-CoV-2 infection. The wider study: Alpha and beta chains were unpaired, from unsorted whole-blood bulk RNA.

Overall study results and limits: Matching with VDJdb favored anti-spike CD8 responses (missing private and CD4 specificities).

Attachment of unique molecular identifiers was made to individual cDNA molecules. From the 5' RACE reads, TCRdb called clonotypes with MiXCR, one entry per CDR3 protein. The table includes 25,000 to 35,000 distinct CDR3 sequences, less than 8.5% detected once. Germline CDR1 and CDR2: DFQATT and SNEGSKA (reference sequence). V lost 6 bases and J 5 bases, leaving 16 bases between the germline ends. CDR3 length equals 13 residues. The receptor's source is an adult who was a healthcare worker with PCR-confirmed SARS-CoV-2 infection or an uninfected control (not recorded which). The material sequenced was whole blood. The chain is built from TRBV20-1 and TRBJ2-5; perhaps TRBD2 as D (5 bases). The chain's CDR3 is CSAPTTRSETQYF. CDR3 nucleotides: TGCAGTGCACCGACAACTAGATCGGAGACCCAGTACTTC.